Below are 14 T cell receptor beta chains sequenced from a single sample in a study of blood T cell repertoires in COVID-19. Using immunoSEQ multiplex PCR, the repertoire was profiled, and TCRdb retains in-frame clones only, with some absent. The sample consists of approximately 190,000 clones, about nine tenths of them appearing once. The sample consisted of peripheral blood. The receptor set was obtained from a man aged 45-65 years with acute or convalescent COVID-19.

This chain joins TRBV2 and TRBJ1-6, with D unclear. Trimming took 8 bases from V and 14 from J, leaving 22 bases between them. The CDR3 is 14 amino acids. CDR1 is SNHLY and CDR2 is FYNNEI in the germline V gene. This CDR3 is CASLGQPFKGALHF. CDR3 bases: TGTGCCAGCCTCGGCCAGCCTTTTAAGGGAGCCCTCCACTTT.

V gene TRBV9 combines with J gene TRBJ1-3; 7 bases fit TRBD1. The CDR3 is 16 amino acids. Germline trimming cut 0 bases from V and 1 base from J; bases unmatched to any gene: 4. Germline CDR1 is SGDLS and CDR2 is YYNGEE. The CDR3 coding sequence is TGTGCCAGCAGCGTAGGACAGGGTATGTCTGGAAACACCATATATTTT. Amino acid sequence: CASSVGQGMSGNTIYF.

J is TRBJ2-6 and V is TRBV6-2 or TRBV6-3; D may be TRBD1 (6 bases). The ends were cut back, 5 bases at V and 0 bases at J, with 11 bases in the middle. Germline CDR1 and CDR2: MNHEY and SVGEGT. CDR3 length: 16 residues. The CDR3 sequence: CASSLGTTSGANVLTF. CDR3 in DNA: TGTGCCAGCAGTCTCGGGACAACCTCTGGGGCCAACGTCCTGACTTTC.

The chain joins TRBV11-2 to TRBJ2-3; tentative D call: TRBD2 (5 bases). Germline loops: CDR1 SGHAT, CDR2 FQNNGV. CDR3 size: 12 residues. Trimming stripped 7 bases from V and 5 bases from J, with 10 bases between. The CDR3 nucleotides are TGTGCCAGCAAGAGGGTGTTAGATACGCAGTATTTT. This gives the protein CASKRVLDTQYF.

The J gene is TRBJ1-1, the V gene TRBV11-2; perhaps TRBD1 as D (5 bases). V lost 2 bases and J 1 base, leaving 8 bases between the germline ends. This CDR3 is built from 14 residues. Germline V gene lookup returns CDR1 SGHAT and CDR2 FQNNGV. The CDR3 DNA reads TGTGCCAGCAGCTTAATGCAGGGGAACACTGAAGCTTTCTTT. Translation: CASSLMQGNTEAFF.

The genes are TRBV3-1 (or the pseudogene TRBV3-2) and TRBJ1-5; 10 nucleotides line up with TRBD1. There are 21 residues in the CDR3. The V and J ends lost 1 base and 0 bases, in that order; junction bases with no gene match: 15. Germline V gene lookup returns CDR1 LGHDT and CDR2 YNNKEL (reference sequence). The CDR3 spells CASSQGYLFRDRGYSNQPQHF. The CDR3 region has the DNA TGTGCCAGCAGCCAAGGATATTTATTCCGGGACAGGGGATATAGCAATCAGCCCCAGCATTTT.

This clone appeared a single time. The chain employs TRBV5-1 and TRBJ2-1; TRBD2 aligns across 7 bases. This CDR3 spans 15 amino acids. Trimming at V came to 3 bases and at J to 0 bases, leaving 3 bases not matched to a gene. Germline CDR1 and CDR2: SGHRS and YFSETQ. CDR3 amino acids: CASSSGTNSYNEQFF. As DNA, the CDR3 is TGCGCCAGCAGCTCCGGGACTAACTCCTACAATGAGCAGTTCTTC.

Regarding this clone: Within the sample, other DNA sequences also encode this same CDR3. The chain joins TRBV18 to TRBJ2-5; D remains ambiguous. Germline V lookup: CDR1 KGHSH, CDR2 LQKENI. The CDR3 extends over 14 amino acids. Trimming removed 3 bases from V and 4 bases from J, with 12 bases in between. The CDR3: CASSPDRGVETQYF. The CDR3 bases are TGTGCCAGCTCACCCGATCGCGGCGTAGAGACCCAGTACTTC.

The V call is TRBV30, the J call TRBJ2-1; 12 bases align to TRBD2. V lost 1 base to trimming and J lost 2 bases; unmatched junction nucleotides: 9. This CDR3 region has 18 residues. Per germline, CDR1 GTSNPN and CDR2 SVGIG (reference sequence). The chain's CDR3 is CAWSGLAGEGGAYNEQFF. CDR3 sequence (DNA): TGTGCCTGGAGTGGACTAGCGGGAGAGGGGGGGGCCTACAATGAGCAGTTCTTC. The complete variable domain, with remaining parts taken from reference TRBV30 and TRBJ2-1, reads SQTIHQWPATLVQPVGSPLSLECTVEGTSNPNLYWYRQAAGRGLQLLFYSVGIGQISSEVPQNLSASRPQDRQFILSSKKLLLSDSGFYLCAWSGLAGEGGAYNEQFFGPGTRLTVL.

The V call is TRBV5-1, the J call TRBJ1-6; D possibly corresponds to TRBD1 (5 bases). Trimming took 5 bases from V and 10 from J, leaving 10 bases between them. The CDR3 sequence is 12 residues long. The germline V gene has CDR1 SGHRS and CDR2 YFSETQ. The CDR3 nucleotides read TGCGCCAGCAGGTCAGGGCGCTCACCCCTCCACTTT. Protein product: CASRSGRSPLHF.

This clone was detected only once. V is TRBV2 and J is TRBJ1-1; D perhaps matches TRBD1 (5 bases). CDR3 length: 15 amino acids. Trimming shortened V by 5 bases and J by 8 bases, and 21 bases separated the two germline ends. CDR1 is SNHLY and CDR2 is FYNNEI in the germline V gene. In nucleotides, the CDR3 is TGTGCCAGCAGTCCGGGGGAGGGACGGCCCGGGGAAGCTTTCTTT. Residues: CASSPGEGRPGEAFF.

The genes are TRBV3-1 (or the pseudogene TRBV3-2) and TRBJ1-1; D uncertain. This CDR3 contains 14 residues. V lost 3 bases and J lost 6, with 14 bases in between. Germline values: CDR1 LGHDT, CDR2 YNNKEL (reference sequence). This CDR3 is CASSHPGREAEAFF. In DNA form, the CDR3 reads TGTGCCAGCAGCCATCCCGGGAGAGAGGCTGAAGCTTTCTTT.

The rearrangement joins TRBV2 to TRBJ2-1; 14 bases fit TRBD2. With 8 bases clipped from V and 8 bases from J, the junction kept 5 bases outside the gene matches. The germline V gene encodes CDR1 SNHLY and CDR2 FYNNEI. The CDR3 has 14 amino acids. CDR3 loop: CASSGLAGGDEQFF. The DNA of the CDR3 is TGTGCCAGCTCTGGACTAGCGGGGGGAGATGAGCAGTTCTTC.

The chain uses TRBV27 and TRBJ1-1; 9 nucleotides agree with TRBD1. Unmatched junction bases numbered 5, after V lost 6 bases and J lost 9 bases. CDR1 is MNHEY and CDR2 is SMNVEV in the germline V gene (reference sequence). The CDR3 length is 12 residues. CDR3 nucleotides: TGTGCCAGCAGGACACAGGGGGCTCAAGCTTTCTTT. It specifies CASRTQGAQAFF.